Reported below is one TCR beta chain. CDR3 size: 12 residues. V shed 7 bases and J shed 1 base, with 7 bases lying between them. Per germline, CDR1 SNHLY and CDR2 FYNNEI. One entry per CDR3 protein results from TCRdb running MiXCR on the RT-PCR reads. The sample includes about 410,000 distinct CDR3 sequences, more than 15% of them seen just once. The source of the sample is a study of patients and donors after allogeneic stem cell transplantation. This chain connects TRBV2 to TRBJ1-2; D gene unclear. Specimen: blood, either unsorted or a sorted T cell fraction (not recorded which). This clonotype was sampled from a human donor who was either an allogeneic HSCT recipient or a stem cell or donor lymphocyte infusion donor (not recorded which). It is not recorded whose cells these are; they may come from a transplant donor. The chain's CDR3 is CASTERNYGYTF. The CDR3 DNA sequence: TGTGCCAGCACCGAACGTAACTATGGCTACACCTTC.